These T cell receptor beta chains were read from a single sample in a study of blood T cells in healthy people across ages. TCRdb reprocessed the 5' RACE reads with MiXCR, giving one entry per CDR3 protein. The sample holds about 1.7 million distinct CDR3 sequences, 28% seen once. The sample consisted of blood. The receptor source for this set is a woman in her thirties in good health. CDR3s include the opening cysteine and the closing phenylalanine or tryptophan. The D gene is left open where the match is weak. Clone size is stated in some rows and not others, as once, few, many or a class when expanded.

V	D	J	size	CDR3	DNA
TRBV4-1	.	TRBJ2-3	many	CASSGVTDTQYF	TGCGCCAGCAGTGGCGTCACAGATACGCAGTATTTT
TRBV7-9	.	TRBJ2-3	many	CASSFRADRRPRTDTQYF	TGTGCCAGCAGCTTCCGGGCCGATCGAAGGCCCCGCACAGATACGCAGTATTTT
TRBV15	.	TRBJ2-5	.	CATSRALRGAQETQYF	TGTGCCACCAGCAGAGCGTTGAGAGGGGCCCAAGAGACCCAGTACTTC
TRBV2	TRBD2	TRBJ2-5	.	CASRTLAGGGETQYF	TGTGCCAGCAGGACACTAGCGGGAGGGGGAGAGACCCAGTACTTC
TRBV4-2	.	TRBJ2-3	many	CASSQPTDTQYF	TGTGCCAGCAGCCAGCCCACAGATACGCAGTATTTT
TRBV15	.	TRBJ1-4	once	CATRRESDNEKLFF	TGTGCCACCAGAAGGGAAAGCGATAATGAAAAACTGTTTTTT
TRBV7-2	.	TRBJ1-3	.	CASSSATTGSGNTIYF	TGTGCCAGCAGCTCGGCCACCACGGGCTCTGGAAACACCATATATTTT
TRBV5-5	.	TRBJ1-1	few	CASSLVSQGTEAFF	TGTGCCAGCAGCTTGGTCTCCCAAGGGACTGAAGCTTTCTTT
TRBV28	.	TRBJ2-3	few	CASRLRMNTDTQYF	TGTGCCAGCAGACTACGGATGAACACAGATACGCAGTATTTT
TRBV11-2	.	TRBJ2-1	.	CASSMDTSSYNEQFF	TGTGCCAGCAGCATGGACACCTCCTCGTACAATGAGCAGTTCTTC
TRBV6-2/TRBV6-3	.	TRBJ2-7	few	CASRFPDRAYEQYF	TGTGCCAGCAGGTTCCCGGACAGAGCCTACGAGCAGTACTTC
TRBV6-6	.	TRBJ2-5	.	CASSYRPTSTGAQYF	TGTGCCAGCAGTTACCGGCCTACGTCTACCGGGGCCCAGTACTTC
TRBV11-2	TRBD2	TRBJ2-1	few	CASSPQLAGGPEQFF	TGTGCCAGCAGCCCACAACTAGCGGGGGGACCTGAGCAGTTCTTC
TRBV9	.	TRBJ2-4	many	CASRSIQYF	TGTGCCAGCAGGAGTATTCAGTACTTC
TRBV10-3	.	TRBJ1-1	.	CAMRVDSNTEAFF	TGTGCCATGCGAGTAGACTCTAACACTGAAGCTTTCTTT
TRBV7-2	.	TRBJ2-7	many	CASSYAPYEQYF	TGTGCCAGCAGCTACGCTCCCTACGAGCAGTACTTC
TRBV5-1	.	TRBJ1-4	few	CASSLDRRPNEKLFF	TGCGCCAGCAGCTTGGACAGGCGACCTAATGAAAAACTGTTTTTT
TRBV20-1	.	TRBJ2-4	many	CSAYEGQLAKNIQYF	TGCAGTGCTTACGAGGGCCAGCTAGCCAAAAACATTCAGTACTTC
TRBV6-5	TRBD1	TRBJ1-2	.	CASRQWDRGRSGYTF	TGTGCCAGCAGACAATGGGACAGGGGGCGGAGCGGCTACACCTTC
TRBV6-6	.	TRBJ2-7	many	CASSYGATYEQYF	TGTGCCAGCAGCTACGGGGCCACCTACGAGCAGTACTTC
TRBV12-3/TRBV12-4	.	TRBJ1-2	.	CASSSPGEDGYTF	TGTGCCAGCAGTTCCCCGGGGGAGGACGGCTACACCTTC
TRBV3-1	.	TRBJ2-3	few	CASTVGGSTDTQYF	TGTGCCAGCACCGTCGGCGGGAGCACAGATACGCAGTATTTT
TRBV12-3/TRBV12-4	.	TRBJ1-1	.	CASKEGGNTAAFF	TGTGCCAGCAAAGAGGGGGGGAACACTGCAGCTTTCTTT
TRBV3-1	.	TRBJ2-5	many	CASSQKYQETQYF	TGTGCCAGCAGCCAAAAGTACCAAGAGACCCAGTACTTC
TRBV12-3/TRBV12-4	.	TRBJ2-3	few	CASSFSGTADTQYF	TGTGCCAGCAGTTTTTCAGGGACCGCAGATACGCAGTATTTT
TRBV20-1	.	TRBJ1-6	.	CSASRTASNSPLHF	TGCAGTGCTTCCAGGACAGCGAGTAATTCACCCCTCCACTTT
TRBV20-1	TRBD2	TRBJ2-3	many	CSAIPYLAGDKIDTQYF	TGCAGTGCTATCCCCTACCTAGCGGGAGATAAGATCGATACGCAGTATTTT
TRBV7-2	TRBD1	TRBJ1-1	few	CASSPRDSRTEAFF	TGTGCCAGCAGCCCCCGGGACAGTCGCACTGAAGCTTTCTTT
TRBV18	TRBD2	TRBJ2-7	few	CASSKGLAGDEQYF	TGTGCCAGCTCCAAGGGACTAGCGGGAGACGAGCAGTACTTC
TRBV7-2	.	TRBJ2-3	.	CASTPRPSGGTDTQYF	TGTGCCAGCACCCCTCGACCGAGCGGAGGCACAGATACGCAGTATTTT
TRBV11-2	.	TRBJ2-2	.	CASSLVVDNTGELFF	TGTGCCAGCAGCTTAGTCGTAGATAACACCGGGGAGCTGTTTTTT
TRBV6-6	.	TRBJ1-4	.	CAGSYSGTQRTKLFF	TGTGCCGGCAGTTATTCCGGGACACAGAGGACAAAACTGTTTTTT